The 22 T cell receptor beta chains given below trace back to one sample, sequenced in a study of PD-1 blockade in mismatch repair-deficient tumors. Profiling relied on immunoSEQ multiplex PCR, and the TCRdb table lists in-frame clones only, not all of them. Among 100,000 to 150,000 clones listed, roughly nine tenths were seen once. The specimen was peripheral blood, collected 44 weeks after starting pembrolizumab. Every receptor here comes from an adult with mismatch repair-deficient cancer.

V usage is TRBV2 and J usage is TRBJ2-3; 13 positions agree with TRBD2. Germline trimming cut 5 bases from V and 0 bases from J; bases unmatched to any gene: 5. Germline V lookup: CDR1 SNHLY, CDR2 FYNNEI. The CDR3 length is 17 residues. The CDR3 loop is CASSSWGLAGSTDTQYF. Here the CDR3 DNA reads TGTGCCAGCAGTTCGTGGGGACTAGCGGGAAGCACAGATACGCAGTATTTT. The full variable domain, rest sourced from reference TRBV2 and TRBJ2-3, is EPEVTQTPSHQVTQMGQEVILRCVPISNHLYFYWYRQILGQKVEFLVSFYNNEISEKSEIFDDQFSVERPDGSNFTLKIRSTKLEDSAMYFCASSSWGLAGSTDTQYFGPGTRLTVL.

The rearrangement uses TRBV5-1 and TRBJ2-2; 15 nucleotides align to TRBD2. Germline V gene lookup returns CDR1 SGHRS and CDR2 YFSETQ. V lost 2 bases to trimming and J lost 3 bases; unmatched junction nucleotides: 11. The CDR3 covers 20 residues. The chain's CDR3 is CASSLTPGLAGGEYTGELFF. CDR3 in DNA: TGCGCCAGCAGCTTAACTCCGGGACTAGCGGGAGGAGAATACACCGGGGAGCTGTTTTTT.

The rearrangement uses TRBV19 and TRBJ2-1; 11 bases are shared with TRBD1. The CDR3 is 14 residues long. The junction had 5 bases not matched to a gene; V was cut back by 5 bases and J by 8 bases. Germline V gives CDR1 LNHDA, CDR2 SQIVND (reference sequence). The DNA of the CDR3 is TGTGCCAGTAGTCGGACAGGGGGCCTGGATGAGCAGTTCTTC. This sequence encodes CASSRTGGLDEQFF.

The genes are TRBV5-1 and TRBJ2-7, with unresolved D. The germline V gene has CDR1 SGHRS and CDR2 YFSETQ. This CDR3 is built from 14 residues. V was shortened by 6 bases and J by 2 bases, with 15 bases between the two germline ends. Here the CDR3 DNA reads TGCGCCAGCAAATACGAGACGGTAACCTACGAGCAGTACTTC. Encoded protein: CASKYETVTYEQYF. The full variable domain, rest sourced from reference TRBV5-1 and TRBJ2-7, is KAGVTQTPRYLIKTRGQQVTLSCSPISGHRSVSWYQQTPGQGLQFLFEYFSETQRNKGNFPGRFSGRQFSNSRSEMNVSTLELGDSALYLCASKYETVTYEQYFGPGTRLTVT.

This chain connects TRBV28 to TRBJ2-7; D unclear. CDR1 is MDHEN and CDR2 is SYDVKM in the germline V gene. The length of the CDR3 is 14 residues. The V end was cut by 3 bases, the J end by 0 bases, with 9 bases between. Here the CDR3 reads CASSFFPNSYEQYF. The CDR3, as DNA: TGTGCCAGCAGTTTCTTTCCCAACTCCTACGAGCAGTACTTC.

The chain is built from TRBV4-1 and TRBJ2-2, with 11 nucleotides matching TRBD2. The germline V gene has CDR1 MGHRA and CDR2 YSYEKL. V was clipped by 4 bases and J by 1 base; unmatched bases: 11. The CDR3 covers 19 residues. In DNA, the CDR3 is TGCGCCAGCAGCCTTAAGGGACTAGCGGAGTTAGTGAACACCGGGGAGCTGTTTTTT. Protein: CASSLKGLAELVNTGELFF.

V and J are TRBV7-6 and TRBJ2-2; TRBD2 matches at 11 bases. The trim removed 7 bases at V and 4 bases at J, leaving 2 bases unmatched. Germline CDR1 reads SGHVS; CDR2 reads FNYEAQ. This CDR3 is built from 14 residues. For the CDR3, the DNA is TGTGCCAGCAACCTAGCGGGAGGCACCGGGGAGCTGTTTTTT. Its protein product is CASNLAGGTGELFF.

V is TRBV27 and J is TRBJ2-1, with 9 bases matching TRBD2. Per the germline V gene, CDR1 is MNHEY and CDR2 is SMNVEV (reference sequence). The J segment lost 4 bases and the V segment lost 2 bases, leaving 6 bases of the junction unmatched. The CDR3 extends over 16 amino acids. In nucleotides, the CDR3 is TGTGCCAGCAGTTTACGAGCGGGAGGTCTGTACAATGAGCAGTTCTTC. Its protein is CASSLRAGGLYNEQFF.

This chain connects TRBV30 to TRBJ1-1; 7 nucleotides agree with TRBD1. The trim removed 1 base at V and 4 bases at J, leaving 9 bases unmatched. Germline assignment: CDR1 GTSNPN and CDR2 SVGIG (reference sequence). The CDR3 has 15 residues. This CDR3 is CAWSDRQGGGTEAFF. CDR3 sequence (DNA): TGTGCCTGGAGTGATCGACAGGGAGGTGGCACTGAAGCTTTCTTT.

The CDR3: CASSAGTGNQPQHF. The CDR3, as DNA: TGTGCCAGCAGCGCCGGGACAGGCAATCAGCCCCAGCATTTT. The chain links TRBV9 to TRBJ1-5, with 7 positions matching TRBD1. CDR3 length equals 14 residues. Trimming took 3 bases from V and 2 from J; bases not matched to a gene: 2. Germline CDR1 is SGDLS and CDR2 is YYNGEE.

The chain has TRBV5-1 and TRBJ2-2; maybe TRBD1 (5 bases). Germline CDR1 and CDR2: SGHRS and YFSETQ. V was clipped by 0 bases and J by 7 bases, with 13 bases between them. The CDR3 spans 15 residues. The CDR3 region is CASSLALGVNGELFF. The CDR3, as DNA: TGCGCCAGCAGCTTGGCCTTAGGGGTGAACGGGGAGCTGTTTTTT.

V gene TRBV6-1 combines with J gene TRBJ2-5; D not resolved. The CDR3 contains 15 residues. CDR1 and CDR2 (germline): MNHNS, SASEGT. The ends were cut back, 5 bases at V and 2 bases at J, with 15 bases in the middle. The CDR3 DNA sequence: TGTGCCAGCAGTCGCAACGGCGCACTACAAGAGACCCAGTACTTC. This gives the protein CASSRNGALQETQYF.

Comment on this clone: In the same sample, other DNA sequences code for this CDR3. The V gene is TRBV30, the J gene TRBJ1-2; D unclear. Per the germline V gene, CDR1 is GTSNPN and CDR2 is SVGIG (reference sequence). V was clipped by 1 base and J by 4 bases, with 4 bases between them. The CDR3 extends over 11 amino acids. CDR3 sequence reads: CAWSGAYGYTF. The CDR3 nucleotides are TGTGCCTGGAGTGGCGCCTATGGCTACACCTTC.

The gene calls are TRBV7-6 and TRBJ2-6, with 7 positions matching TRBD2. The ends lost 1 base at V and 0 bases at J; junction bases unmatched: 9. The CDR3 is 19 residues long. Looked up from germline, CDR1 is SGHVS and CDR2 is FNYEAQ. The CDR3 DNA is TGTGCCAGCAGCTTAGTGGGGGGGTCCCACCTCTCTGGGGCCAACGTCCTGACTTTC. Protein sequence: CASSLVGGSHLSGANVLTF.

The gene calls are TRBV9 and TRBJ2-7, with 7 positions matching TRBD2. The ends lost 4 bases at V and 4 bases at J; junction bases unmatched: 11. Looked up from germline, CDR1 is SGDLS and CDR2 is YYNGEE. The CDR3 is 15 amino acids. The CDR3 here is CASSLAAASGYEQYF. CDR3 sequence (DNA): TGTGCCAGCAGCTTAGCGGCGGCTAGCGGATACGAGCAGTACTTC.

The CDR3 spells CASSGSGRASDEQFF. Written as DNA, the CDR3 is TGTGCCAGCAGCGGTAGCGGGAGGGCCTCTGATGAGCAGTTCTTC. The chain is built from TRBV5-4 and TRBJ2-1; 11 bases match TRBD2. The CDR3 contains 15 residues. V was clipped by 4 bases and J by 8 bases; unmatched bases: 8. The germline gives CDR1 SGHNT, CDR2 YYREEE (reference sequence). The full variable domain, rest sourced from reference TRBV5-4 and TRBJ2-1, is ETGVTQSPTHLIKTRGQQVTLRCSSQSGHNTVSWYQQALGQGPQFIFQYYREEENGRGNFPPRFSGLQFPNYSSELNVNALELDDSALYLCASSGSGRASDEQFFGPGTRLTVL.

This clone was detected once. The V and J genes are TRBV4-3 and TRBJ1-1; D is perhaps TRBD1 (5 bases). This CDR3 spans 15 amino acids. Germline CDR1 reads LGHNA; CDR2 reads YSLEER. Trimming removed 1 base at V and 1 base at J, with 10 bases between. CDR3 residues: CASSQVRGANTEAFF. DNA of the CDR3: TGCGCCAGCAGCCAAGTAAGGGGTGCGAACACTGAAGCTTTCTTT.

The chain uses TRBV2 and TRBJ2-1; TRBD1 aligns across 7 bases. Germline trimming cut 9 bases from V and 7 bases from J; bases unmatched to any gene: 6. The CDR3 covers 12 residues. Looked up from germline, CDR1 is SNHLY and CDR2 is FYNNEI. CDR3 region: CARGDRENEQFF. CDR3 bases: TGTGCCAGGGGCGACAGGGAGAATGAGCAGTTCTTC.

This chain uses TRBV5-1 with TRBJ2-6; D remains ambiguous. Germline-derived CDR1 and CDR2 are SGHRS and YFSETQ. This CDR3 comprises 15 residues. V was shortened by 0 bases and J by 3 bases, with 7 bases between the two germline ends. The CDR3 is CASSLGAGGANVLTF. The CDR3 bases are TGCGCCAGCAGCTTGGGGGCAGGTGGGGCCAACGTCCTGACTTTC.

The V and J genes are TRBV18 and TRBJ2-3; 7 bases map to TRBD2. CDR1 KGHSH and CDR2 LQKENI come from the germline V gene. V trimming: 0 bases; J trimming: 1 base; junction bases outside the gene matches: 7. The CDR3 loop spans 17 amino acids. The CDR3 spells CASSPPGGVYGTDTQYF. Here the CDR3 DNA reads TGTGCCAGCTCACCACCGGGAGGGGTCTACGGCACAGATACGCAGTATTTT. Based on the CDR3 plus reference TRBV18 and TRBJ2-3, the full variable domain is NAGVMQNPRHLVRRRGQEARLRCSPMKGHSHVYWYRQLPEEGLKFMVYLQKENIIDESGMPKERFSAEFPKEGPSILRIQQVVRGDSAAYFCASSPPGGVYGTDTQYFGPGTRLTVL.

This chain joins TRBV28 and TRBJ2-2; D might be TRBD1 or TRBD2, each matching 5 bases. Trimming left V 2 bases short and J 8 bases short, with 21 bases between. This CDR3 has 17 amino acids. Germline V gene data show CDR1 as MDHEN and CDR2 as SYDVKM. CDR3 nucleotides: TGTGCCAGCAGTTTAAGGTTTGACTCTAGCTGGACAGGGGAGCTGTTTTTT. Amino acids: CASSLRFDSSWTGELFF.

The chain combines TRBV7-9 with TRBJ2-1, with a weak D call TRBD2 (5 bases). The CDR3 is 15 residues long. The germline V gene encodes CDR1 SEHNR and CDR2 FQNEAQ (reference sequence). Trimming took off 8 bases at V and 4 bases at J, with 18 bases between the two ends. Written as DNA, the CDR3 is TGTGCCAGCGGGATGACCAAGACGGGGTACAATGAGCAGTTCTTC. This codes for CASGMTKTGYNEQFF.